The clone carrying this TCR beta chain was seen a handful of times. The antigen remains unidentified. The germline V and J ends were trimmed by 3 bases and 0 bases, with 8 bases remaining between them. The CDR3 totals 15 residues. The germline CDR1 and CDR2 sequences are LGHDT and YNNKEL (reference sequence). This entry comes from a study of T-cell reconstitution after alpha-beta-depleted transplantation in children. General study results and limits: Elevated TCRbeta diversity at day 60 was traced, in some patients, to surviving recipient T cells and thymic progenitors. After one year, T-cell counts and TCRbeta diversity mostly came from new T cells. As was reported, about two months after transplant, alpha-beta T cells came from several hundred expanded graft clones.

Unique molecular identifiers were used in preparing the TCRbeta library. TCRdb ran MiXCR on the PCR reads and lists one entry per CDR3 protein. The data show some 310,000 distinct CDR3 sequences, around 25% seen once. The material sequenced was PBMCs, mostly from graft donor cells, taken 180 days after TCRalphabeta/CD19-depleted stem cell transplant. The chain links TRBV3-1 to TRBJ2-2; no clear D. The receptor was derived from a male patient under 18 who had a stem cell transplant for acute lymphoblastic leukemia, so the T cells may come from the graft donor. The CDR3 is CASSQWAANTGELFF. For the CDR3, the DNA is TGTGCCAGCAGCCAGTGGGCAGCGAACACCGGGGAGCTGTTTTTT.